The 16 T cell receptor beta chains below all came from one sample that was sequenced in a study of a mutant IDH1 vaccine in newly diagnosed glioma. The assay was immunoSEQ multiplex PCR, and TCRdb's table has in-frame clones only and misses some. The sample records roughly 70,000 clones, roughly 84% being singletons. Their antigens are not known. Time point reported: week 11, during vaccination. Vaccination used 300 ug of mutant IDH1 20-mer peptide per dose, with topical imiquimod. The sample in question was PBMCs, obtained from a glioma patient whose treatment included an IDH1 peptide vaccine. The receptor source for this set is a woman aged 50 to 60 with glioma.

This clone occurred once. This chain links TRBV4-3 with TRBJ2-7; possibly TRBD2 for D (5 bases). Between the trimmed V and J ends, which lost 4 bases and 2 bases, there was a span of 15 bases. Germline V gene sequence: CDR1 LGHNA, CDR2 YSLEER. There are 15 residues in the CDR3. The CDR3: CASSRQWAGAYEQYF. CDR3 nucleotides: TGCGCCAGCAGCCGCCAGTGGGCCGGGGCCTACGAGCAGTACTTC.

This chain connects TRBV4-3 to TRBJ2-2; 14 bases line up with TRBD2. CDR1 LGHNA and CDR2 YSLEER come from the germline V gene. V dropped 1 base and J dropped 8; count of bases not matched to a gene: 15. CDR3 length: 20 residues. The DNA for the CDR3 is TGCGCCAGCAGCCAAGGACTAGCGGGGGGGAGTGCTTTGGGTCAAGGGGAGCTGTTTTTT. This gives the protein CASSQGLAGGSALGQGELFF.

The rearrangement joins TRBV5-4 to TRBJ2-2, with D tentatively TRBD1 (5 bases). CDR1 is SGHNT and CDR2 is YYREEE in the germline V gene (reference sequence). The CDR3 runs to 15 residues. Trimming pared 0 bases from V and 3 bases from J, leaving 9 bases between. Here the CDR3 DNA reads TGTGCCAGCAGCTTGGCTAGGGGTTACACCGGGGAGCTGTTTTTT. Translation gives CASSLARGYTGELFF.

The rearrangement uses TRBV25-1 and TRBJ2-1; TRBD2 is a possible D gene (6 bases). The V end lost 8 bases, the J end lost 9 bases, and 26 bases lay between the germline ends. CDR1 is MGHDK, CDR2 SYGVNS, per germline. The CDR3 has 16 amino acids. The CDR3 sequence: CASPPGDRSQCPEQFF. For the CDR3, the DNA is TGTGCCAGCCCACCGGGAGACAGATCCCAATGCCCTGAGCAGTTCTTC.

CDR3 in amino acids: CASSGTGSASPLHF. In DNA form, the CDR3 reads TGTGCCAGCAGTGGGACAGGATCTGCCTCACCCCTCCACTTT. The chain carries TRBV27 and TRBJ1-6; 8 bases line up with TRBD1. The CDR3 consists of 14 residues. Trimming at V came to 5 bases and at J to 10 bases, leaving 7 bases not matched to a gene. CDR1 MNHEY and CDR2 SMNVEV come from the germline V gene (reference sequence).

The chain links TRBV6-1 to TRBJ2-7; weak D call: TRBD2 (6 bases). The CDR3 runs 13 residues. Germline CDR1 MNHNS, CDR2 SASEGT. V lost 7 bases and J lost 2, with 12 bases in between. The CDR3 loop reads CASTLGGPYEQYF. The CDR3, as DNA: TGTGCCAGCACGCTGGGGGGACCCTACGAGCAGTACTTC.

The chain has TRBV5-6 and TRBJ1-2, with a tentative D call TRBD1 (5 bases). CDR1 and CDR2 from the germline V gene are SGHDT and YYEEEE. This CDR3 has 14 residues. The V gene lost 0 bases and the J gene lost 4 bases, with 10 bases spanning the gap. CDR3 nucleotide sequence: TGTGCCAGCAGCTTGGCAGGGCCATTCTATGGCTACACCTTC. This codes for CASSLAGPFYGYTF. The full variable domain, completed using reference TRBV5-6 and TRBJ1-2, is DAGVTQSPTHLIKTRGQQVTLRCSPKSGHDTVSWYQQALGQGPQFIFQYYEEEERQRGNFPDRFSGHQFPNYSSELNVNALLLGDSALYLCASSLAGPFYGYTFGSGTRLTVV.

The rearrangement links TRBV29-1 to TRBJ2-7, with D perhaps being TRBD1 or TRBD2 (5 bases each). This CDR3 is built from 11 residues. V was pared by 5 bases and J by 4 bases, with 9 bases between. Per germline, CDR1 SQVTM and CDR2 ANQGSEA. The CDR3 sequence is CSVPWGYEQYF. As DNA, the CDR3 is TGCAGCGTTCCTTGGGGGTACGAGCAGTACTTC.

The chain has TRBV6-5 and TRBJ2-7; D call uncertain. V dropped 0 bases and J dropped 2 bases, with 11 bases sitting between them. Germline assignment: CDR1 MNHEY and CDR2 SVGAGI. This CDR3 is built from 15 residues. The DNA for the CDR3 is TGTGCCAGCAGTTACTCGATCTCCGGACCCTACGAGCAGTACTTC. The encoded protein is CASSYSISGPYEQYF.

This chain connects TRBV29-1 to TRBJ1-2; the D is unclear. The V end lost 7 bases, the J end lost 3 bases, and 6 bases lay between the germline ends. The CDR3 length is 10 residues. Germline CDR1 reads SQVTM; CDR2 reads ANQGSEA. Here the CDR3 DNA reads TGCAGCGCCCATGACTATGGCTACACCTTC. Its translation is CSAHDYGYTF.

V and J are TRBV2 and TRBJ2-3; TRBD2 agrees at 14 bases. This CDR3 has 16 residues. The germline CDR1 and CDR2 sequences are SNHLY and FYNNEI. The J segment lost 6 bases and the V segment lost 5 bases, leaving 7 bases of the junction unmatched. CDR3 DNA: TGTGCCAGCAGTCCGGGGACTAGCGGGGGAGGGGATACGCAGTATTTT. Protein: CASSPGTSGGGDTQYF.

The rearrangement joins TRBV5-4 to TRBJ2-7; D assignment may be TRBD1 or TRBD2 (5 bases each). The length of the CDR3 is 14 residues. The V end lost 3 bases, the J end lost 3 bases, and 13 bases lay between the germline ends. Looked up from germline, CDR1 is SGHNT and CDR2 is YYREEE (reference sequence). CDR3 nucleotide sequence: TGTGCCAGCAGCTCACAGGCAGAGGGCTACGAGCAGTACTTC. This codes for CASSSQAEGYEQYF.

This clone occurred once. The CDR3 coding sequence is TGTGCCAGCAGTTTTGACAGGACCGCCGGGGAGCTGTTTTTT. Its translation: CASSFDRTAGELFF. The chain employs TRBV28 and TRBJ2-2, with D perhaps TRBD1 (6 bases). The CDR3 covers 14 residues. The germline gives CDR1 MDHEN, CDR2 SYDVKM. Trimming pared 3 bases from V and 6 bases from J, leaving 11 bases between.

The gene calls are TRBV10-3 and TRBJ1-2, with 8 nucleotides matching TRBD1. The CDR3 covers 16 residues. Looked up from germline, CDR1 is ENHRY and CDR2 is SYGVKD. The J segment lost 1 base and the V segment lost 4 bases, leaving 8 bases of the junction unmatched. The CDR3 is CAISAGGQDYNYGYTF. In DNA, the CDR3 is TGTGCCATCAGTGCGGGGGGACAGGATTATAACTATGGCTACACCTTC.

This rearrangement joins TRBV6-1 to TRBJ1-2, with 11 bases matching TRBD1. CDR3 length equals 17 residues. The germline V gene encodes CDR1 MNHNS and CDR2 SASEGT. V dropped 0 bases and J dropped 4; count of bases not matched to a gene: 7. The CDR3 sequence is CASSEARTGGGFYGYTF. DNA for the CDR3: TGTGCCAGCAGTGAAGCGAGGACAGGGGGCGGTTTCTATGGCTACACCTTC.

The chain uses TRBV9 and TRBJ2-2, with 10 bases lining up with TRBD2. The CDR3 is 16 amino acids. In germline, CDR1 is SGDLS, CDR2 YYNGEE. Trimming took 0 bases from V and 4 from J; bases not matched to a gene: 3. The CDR3 here is CASSVEAGGRTGELFF. DNA of the CDR3: TGTGCCAGCAGCGTAGAAGCGGGGGGGCGCACCGGGGAGCTGTTTTTT. Drawing the rest from reference TRBV9 and TRBJ2-2, the complete variable domain is DSGVTQTPKHLITATGQRVTLRCSPRSGDLSVYWYQQSLDQGLQFLIQYYNGEERAKGNILERFSAQQFPDLHSELNLSSLELGDSALYFCASSVEAGGRTGELFFGEGSRLTVL.